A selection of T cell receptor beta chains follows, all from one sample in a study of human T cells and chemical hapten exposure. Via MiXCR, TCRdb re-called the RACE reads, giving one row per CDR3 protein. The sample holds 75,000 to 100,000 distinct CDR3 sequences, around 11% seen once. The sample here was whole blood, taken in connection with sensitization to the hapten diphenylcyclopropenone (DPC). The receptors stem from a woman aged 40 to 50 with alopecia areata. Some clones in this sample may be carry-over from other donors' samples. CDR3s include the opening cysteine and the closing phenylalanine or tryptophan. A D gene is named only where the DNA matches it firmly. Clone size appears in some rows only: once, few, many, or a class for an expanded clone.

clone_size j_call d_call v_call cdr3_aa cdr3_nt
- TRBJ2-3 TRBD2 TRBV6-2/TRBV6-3 CASSSRGLAENTDTQYF TGTGCCAGCAGTTCACGGGGACTAGCGGAGAACACAGATACGCAGTATTTT
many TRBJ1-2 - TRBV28 CATTGTPNYGYTF TGTGCCACGACAGGTACCCCAAACTATGGCTACACCTTC
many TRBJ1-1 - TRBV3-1 CASSQDLGLAGTYEAFF TGTGCCAGCAGCCAAGATCTCGGGTTGGCGGGTACCTATGAAGCTTTCTTT
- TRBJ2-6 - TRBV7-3 CASSPSRAGANVLTF TGTGCCAGCAGTCCCTCTCGTGCTGGGGCCAACGTCCTGACTTTC
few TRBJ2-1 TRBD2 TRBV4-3 CASSQVPSGSGGNEQFF TGCGCCAGCAGCCAAGTACCTAGCGGGAGTGGGGGCAATGAGCAGTTCTTC
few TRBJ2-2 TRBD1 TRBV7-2 CASNLGQGKIGELFF TGTGCCAGCAACCTTGGACAGGGGAAAATCGGGGAGCTGTTTTTT
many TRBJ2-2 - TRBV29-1 CSVLGRANTGELFF TGCAGCGTTCTAGGACGGGCGAACACCGGGGAGCTGTTTTTT
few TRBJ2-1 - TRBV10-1 CASSARAFNEQFF TGCGCCAGCAGCGCCCGGGCCTTCAATGAGCAGTTCTTC
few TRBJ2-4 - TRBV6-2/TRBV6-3 CARRGPKNIQYF TGTGCCAGGCGGGGCCCCAAAAACATTCAGTACTTC
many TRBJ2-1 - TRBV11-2 CASSLERTVYNEQFF TGTGCCAGCAGCTTAGAAAGGACAGTTTACAATGAGCAGTTCTTC
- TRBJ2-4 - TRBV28 CASATNIQYF TGTGCCAGCGCCACAAACATTCAGTACTTC
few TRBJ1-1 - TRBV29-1 CSAERDKSVGAFF TGCAGCGCAGAACGGGACAAGTCGGTCGGAGCTTTCTTT
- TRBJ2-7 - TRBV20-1 CSAKVRGRTYEQYF TGCAGTGCTAAAGTCCGGGGCCGAACCTACGAGCAGTACTTC
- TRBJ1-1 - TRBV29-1 CSVDPSREEAFF TGCAGCGTTGACCCCTCCCGGGAGGAAGCTTTCTTT
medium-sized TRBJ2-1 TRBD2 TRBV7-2 CASSFFGTSGDNEQFF TGTGCCAGCAGCTTTTTTGGGACTAGCGGGGATAATGAGCAGTTCTTC
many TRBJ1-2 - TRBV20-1 CSAESAQSYGYTF TGCAGTGCTGAGTCCGCACAGAGCTATGGCTACACCTTC
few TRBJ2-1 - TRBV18 CAGGYGGSYNEQFF TGTGCCGGAGGCTATGGGGGCTCCTACAATGAGCAGTTCTTC
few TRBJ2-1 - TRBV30 CAWNTWRGINEQFF TGTGCCTGGAATACCTGGAGGGGGATCAATGAGCAGTTCTTC
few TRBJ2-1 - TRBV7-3 CASSPGPFYNEQFF TGTGCCAGCAGCCCTGGGCCATTTTACAATGAGCAGTTCTTC
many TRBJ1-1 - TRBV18 CASSPPGFTPKNTEAFF TGTGCCAGCTCACCACCGGGGTTTACTCCCAAAAACACTGAAGCTTTCTTT
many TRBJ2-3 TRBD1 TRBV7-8 CASSPPGRGDTQYF TGTGCCAGCAGCCCCCCCGGCAGGGGGGATACGCAGTATTTT
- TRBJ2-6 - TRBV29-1 CSVEDAGSGANVLTF TGCAGCGTTGAAGATGCAGGGAGTGGGGCCAACGTCCTGACTTTC
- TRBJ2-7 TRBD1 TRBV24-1 CATSDPAGGQYF TGTGCCACCAGTGATCCCGCAGGGGGGCAGTACTTC
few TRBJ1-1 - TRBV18 CASSPQRSHTEAFF TGTGCCAGCTCACCCCAACGGTCCCACACTGAAGCTTTCTTT
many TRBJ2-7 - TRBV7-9 CASSLGVSYEQYF TGTGCCAGCAGCTTAGGGGTCTCCTACGAGCAGTACTTC
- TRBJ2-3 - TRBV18 CASSPGIALDTQYF TGTGCCAGCTCACCAGGGATAGCCCTTGATACGCAGTATTTT
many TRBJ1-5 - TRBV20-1 CSAPAQGMTGNQPQHF TGCAGTGCTCCGGCTCAGGGTATGACTGGCAATCAGCCCCAGCATTTT
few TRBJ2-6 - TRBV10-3 CAISERSTGANVLTF TGTGCCATCAGTGAGCGATCGACGGGGGCCAACGTCCTGACTTTC
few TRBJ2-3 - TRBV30 CAWRRGYSADTQYF TGTGCCTGGAGGAGGGGGTACAGCGCAGATACGCAGTATTTT
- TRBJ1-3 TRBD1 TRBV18 CASSGRTGDTIYF TGTGCCAGCTCAGGACGGACAGGGGACACCATATATTTT
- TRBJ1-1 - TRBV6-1 CASSEISVTEAFF TGTGCCAGCAGTGAAATATCGGTTACTGAAGCTTTCTTT
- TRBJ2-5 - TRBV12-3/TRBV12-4 CASSLGHNIGETQYF TGTGCCAGCAGTTTGGGGCATAATATCGGGGAGACCCAGTACTTC
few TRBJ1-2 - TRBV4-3 CASSQTDRTAGYTF TGCGCCAGCAGCCAAACCGACCGGACAGCTGGCTACACCTTC
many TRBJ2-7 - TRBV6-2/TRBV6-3 CASSRASYEQYF TGTGCCAGCAGTCGGGCGAGCTACGAGCAGTACTTC
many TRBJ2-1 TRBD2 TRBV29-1 CSATSGSIIEQFF TGCAGCGCTACTAGCGGGAGTATTATTGAGCAGTTCTTC
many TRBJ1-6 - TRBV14 CASSAGQPSSYNSPLHF TGTGCCAGCAGCGCCGGACAGCCGAGCTCCTATAATTCACCCCTCCACTTT